This T cell receptor beta chain comes out of a study of blood T cell repertoires in COVID-19. Study information: From the United States, Italy and Spain came samples of acute and convalescent COVID-19. Sample material is recorded as cDNA or gDNA derived from T cells, B-cell-depleted T cells, or PBMCs.

Methods used by the authors: The assay estimated nucleated cells by amplifying reference gene primers. The data were produced by immunoSEQ multiplex PCR, yet TCRdb's version contains in-frame clones alone and is incomplete. V, J and clone size were drawn from that table, and D and trimming were deduced from the DNA. The sample shows about 140,000 clones, 80% to 85% of them seen only once. The V end was cut by 2 bases, the J end by 0 bases, with 10 bases between. Germline V gives CDR1 LNHNV, CDR2 YYDKDF (reference sequence). The CDR3 has 15 residues. This clonotype was sampled from a woman aged 80 or over with acute or convalescent COVID-19. Sequencing used peripheral blood. The chain uses TRBV15 and TRBJ1-2; D may be TRBD1 (5 bases). The CDR3 DNA follows: TGTGCCACCAGCAGAAGACAGAACTCTAACTATGGCTACACCTTC. Its protein is CATSRRQNSNYGYTF.